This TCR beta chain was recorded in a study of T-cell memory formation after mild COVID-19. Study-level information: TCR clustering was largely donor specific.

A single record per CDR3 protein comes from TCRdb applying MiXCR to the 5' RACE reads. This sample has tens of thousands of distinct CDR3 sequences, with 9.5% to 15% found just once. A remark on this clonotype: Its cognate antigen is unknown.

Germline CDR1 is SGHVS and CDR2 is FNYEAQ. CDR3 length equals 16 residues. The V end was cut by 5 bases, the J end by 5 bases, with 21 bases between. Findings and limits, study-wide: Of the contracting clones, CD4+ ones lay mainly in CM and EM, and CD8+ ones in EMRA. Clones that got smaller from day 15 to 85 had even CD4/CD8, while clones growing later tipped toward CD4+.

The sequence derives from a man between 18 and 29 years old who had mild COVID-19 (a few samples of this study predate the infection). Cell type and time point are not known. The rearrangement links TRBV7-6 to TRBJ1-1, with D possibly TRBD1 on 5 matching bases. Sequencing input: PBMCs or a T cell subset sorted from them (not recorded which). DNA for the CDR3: TGTGCCAGCAGCCTCACCTCGGGGGGGTCAGGAACTGAAGCTTTCTTT. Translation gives CASSLTSGGSGTEAFF.